These 28 T cell receptor beta chains share one sample of origin, sequenced in a study of T cell changes during pregnancy in multiple sclerosis. Libraries were prepared by immunoSEQ multiplex PCR; TCRdb keeps only in-frame clonotypes and omits some of them. The data hold 110,000 or so clones, with about 93% observed a single time. The starting material was peripheral blood, obtained before pregnancy. The origin of the receptors is a female donor with multiple sclerosis, enrolled in a pregnancy study.

The V and J genes are TRBV28 and TRBJ2-3; 12 nucleotides line up with TRBD2. Losses at the gene ends were 8 bases for V and 5 bases for J; bases not matched to a gene: 5. This CDR3 is built from 14 residues. The germline CDR1 and CDR2 sequences are MDHEN and SYDVKM. The CDR3 bases are TGTGCCAGCGGGCTAGCGGGAGGGATAGATACGCAGTATTTT. Translating gives CASGLAGGIDTQYF.

The V and J genes are TRBV19 and TRBJ1-1, with a weak D call TRBD1 (6 bases). V was trimmed by 1 base and J by 0 bases, leaving 12 bases between them. The CDR3 length is 16 residues. CDR1 and CDR2 from the germline V gene are LNHDA and SQIVND (reference sequence). This chain's CDR3 is CASSIGGGRVNTEAFF. The CDR3 nucleotides read TGTGCCAGTAGTATAGGTGGGGGCCGGGTGAACACTGAAGCTTTCTTT.

The chain links TRBV5-1 to TRBJ2-1; TRBD2 matches at 7 bases. The CDR3 has 13 residues. Germline V CDR1 and CDR2: SGHRS, YFSETQ. Trimming at V came to 0 bases and at J to 10 bases, leaving 4 bases not matched to a gene. As DNA, the CDR3 is TGCGCCAGCAGCTTGGTGCCAGCGGGGGAGCAGTTCTTC. Translation: CASSLVPAGEQFF.

CDR3 region: CASSLVGGGSPLHF. The CDR3, as DNA: TGCGCCAGCAGCTTGGTCGGGGGGGGTTCACCCCTCCACTTT. The chain couples TRBV5-1 to TRBJ1-6, with D tentatively TRBD1 (5 bases). The germline V gene has CDR1 SGHRS and CDR2 YFSETQ. V was clipped by 0 bases and J by 9 bases, with 10 bases between them. The length of the CDR3 is 14 residues.

V is TRBV7-2 and J is TRBJ2-1, with D perhaps TRBD1 (6 bases). This CDR3 comprises 13 residues. V lost 3 bases, J lost 9 bases, and 12 bases lay in between. Germline values: CDR1 SGHTA, CDR2 FQGNSA. CDR3 bases: TGTGCCAGCAGCTTCAGGGGCGCAAGTGAGCAGTTCTTC. Translated: CASSFRGASEQFF. Using reference TRBV7-2 and TRBJ2-1 for the parts outside the CDR3, the full variable domain is GAGVSQSPSNKVTEKGKDVELRCDPISGHTALYWYRQSLGQGLEFLIYFQGNSAPDKSGLPSDRFSAERTGGSVSTLTIQRTQQEDSAVYLCASSFRGASEQFFGPGTRLTVL.

The chain uses TRBV2 and TRBJ1-2; D remains ambiguous. The germline V gene has CDR1 SNHLY and CDR2 FYNNEI. CDR3 length: 14 residues. Trimming took off 1 base at V and 2 bases at J, with 8 bases between the two ends. This CDR3 reads CASSEDPLNYGYTF. The CDR3 nucleotides are TGTGCCAGCAGTGAAGATCCCCTAAACTATGGCTACACCTTC.

The rearrangement links TRBV20-1 to TRBJ2-2; tentatively, D is TRBD2 (5 bases). The length of the CDR3 is 11 residues. The V gene's germline CDR1 is DFQATT and CDR2 SNEGSKA (reference sequence). Deletions cut 4 bases from V and 6 bases from J, with 6 bases between. CDR3 region: CSATRAGELFF. In nucleotides, the CDR3 is TGCAGTGCTACGAGGGCCGGGGAGCTGTTTTTT.

This chain joins TRBV9 and TRBJ2-2; the D gene is possibly TRBD2 (7 bases). The germline V gene encodes CDR1 SGDLS and CDR2 YYNGEE. Trimming stripped 0 bases from V and 7 bases from J, with 16 bases between. This CDR3 has 16 amino acids. Here the CDR3 reads CASSVGILGGDGELFF. Written as DNA, the CDR3 is TGTGCCAGCAGCGTAGGGATTTTAGGGGGGGACGGGGAGCTGTTTTTT.

This CDR3 reads CASTPDWRNYGYTF. DNA for the CDR3: TGTGCCAGCACCCCGGACTGGCGAAACTATGGCTACACCTTC. This chain connects TRBV6-5 to TRBJ1-2, with D unresolved. CDR3 length: 14 amino acids. Germline loops: CDR1 MNHEY, CDR2 SVGAGI. The V gene lost 7 bases and the J gene lost 2 bases, with 14 bases spanning the gap.

This clone was detected a few times. This chain joins TRBV7-8 and TRBJ1-4; 7 nucleotides line up with TRBD1. The CDR3 is made up of 12 amino acids. Germline V gives CDR1 SGHVS, CDR2 FQNEAQ. V shed 11 bases, J shed 8 bases, and the junction held 8 bases outside the gene matches. The CDR3 region has the DNA TGTGCCGTGTGGCAGGGGGGAGAAAAACTGTTTTTT. It yields the protein CAVWQGGEKLFF. The full variable domain, with the rest looked up from reference TRBV7-8 and TRBJ1-4, is GAGVSQSPRYKVAKRGQDVALRCDPISGHVSLFWYQQALGQGPEFLTYFQNEAQLDKSGLPSDRFFAERPEGSVSTLKIQRTQQEDSAVYLCAVWQGGEKLFFGSGTQLSVL.

This chain uses TRBV6-6 with TRBJ1-3; D gene ambiguous. Trimming shortened V by 6 bases and J by 10 bases, and 10 bases separated the two germline ends. There are 11 residues in the CDR3. CDR1 and CDR2 (germline): MNHNY, SVGAGI (reference sequence). The CDR3 DNA reads TGTGCCAGCAGCCAGGAACTGACCATATATTTT. The encoded protein is CASSQELTIYF.

The J gene is TRBJ2-2, the V gene TRBV5-1; weak D call: TRBD1 (6 bases). CDR1 and CDR2 from the germline V gene are SGHRS and YFSETQ. The CDR3 extends over 16 amino acids. Trimming shortened V by 0 bases and J by 5 bases, and 14 bases separated the two germline ends. CDR3 sequence: CASSLAAQGSTGELFF. The CDR3 region has the DNA TGCGCCAGCAGCTTGGCTGCCCAGGGGTCAACCGGGGAGCTGTTTTTT.

The chain is built from TRBV28 and TRBJ2-2; maybe TRBD1 (5 bases). Trimming removed 6 bases from V and 9 bases from J, with 11 bases in between. This CDR3 has 12 amino acids. Germline lookup yields CDR1 MDHEN and CDR2 SYDVKM. The CDR3 DNA is TGTGCCAGCAGACTCGACAGTCGGGAGCTGTTTTTT. This translates into CASRLDSRELFF. Variable domain in full (rest from reference TRBV28 and TRBJ2-2): DVKVTQSSRYLVKRTGEKVFLECVQDMDHENMFWYRQDPGLGLRLIYFSYDVKMKEKGDIPEGYSVSREKKERFSLILESASTNQTSMYLCASRLDSRELFFGEGSRLTVL.

This sequence joins TRBV6-1 and TRBJ1-2; D call uncertain. Germline loops: CDR1 MNHNS, CDR2 SASEGT. The V end lost 2 bases, the J end lost 2 bases, and 9 bases lay between the germline ends. There are 14 residues in the CDR3. This CDR3 is CASSEFEGNYGYTF. CDR3 nucleotides: TGTGCCAGCAGTGAATTCGAGGGAAACTATGGCTACACCTTC.

This clone occurred once. The chain recombines TRBV19 with TRBJ2-2; D ambiguous. The CDR3 has 14 amino acids. Looked up from germline, CDR1 is LNHDA and CDR2 is SQIVND (reference sequence). V was trimmed by 4 bases and J by 7 bases, leaving 13 bases between them. CDR3 bases: TGTGCCAGTAGTAGTCCGAGGCTAGGCGGGGAGCTGTTTTTT. Its protein is CASSSPRLGGELFF.

This chain links TRBV4-1 with TRBJ1-2; 7 bases align to TRBD1. Per germline, CDR1 MGHRA and CDR2 YSYEKL. The V segment lost 2 bases and the J segment 2 bases; nucleotides outside the gene matches: 14. The CDR3 is 18 residues long. This CDR3 reads CASSQPAGTAESNYGYTF. Written as DNA, the CDR3 is TGCGCCAGCAGCCAACCCGCCGGGACAGCGGAGAGCAACTATGGCTACACCTTC.

This clone appeared once. The chain carries TRBV15 and TRBJ2-7, with 7 positions matching TRBD2. The germline CDR1 and CDR2 sequences are LNHNV and YYDKDF (reference sequence). Trimming took 0 bases from V and 5 from J; bases not matched to a gene: 13. The CDR3 spans 17 residues. The CDR3 reads CATSRDRGGRELHEQYF. CDR3 coding DNA: TGTGCCACCAGCAGAGATCGAGGCGGGCGGGAGCTCCACGAGCAGTACTTC.

The chain is built from TRBV9 and TRBJ2-1; 9 nucleotides match TRBD2. The junction had 6 bases not matched to a gene; V was cut back by 0 bases and J by 5 bases. Germline V gene data show CDR1 as SGDLS and CDR2 as YYNGEE. The CDR3 has 16 amino acids. CDR3 in DNA: TGTGCCAGCAGCGTAGGTCCTAGCGGGACTCACAATGAGCAGTTCTTC. Translation: CASSVGPSGTHNEQFF.

The chain is built from TRBV7-9 and TRBJ1-1; TRBD1 matches at 8 bases. The ends lost 1 base at V and 1 base at J; junction bases unmatched: 2. Germline CDR1 is SEHNR and CDR2 is FQNEAQ (reference sequence). The CDR3 totals 15 residues. CDR3 DNA: TGTGCCAGCAGCTTAGATCAGGGGGCGAACACTGAAGCTTTCTTT. Amino acid sequence: CASSLDQGANTEAFF.

The rearrangement uses TRBV5-1 and TRBJ1-4; weak D call: TRBD1 (6 bases). V was cut by 0 bases and J by 7 bases, with 13 bases left in between. Per the germline V gene, CDR1 is SGHRS and CDR2 is YFSETQ. The CDR3 is 15 residues long. The CDR3 region is CASSLERGLSEKLFF. CDR3 bases: TGCGCCAGCAGCTTGGAAAGGGGGTTGAGTGAAAAACTGTTTTTT.

The gene calls are TRBV29-1 and TRBJ2-1; TRBD1 matches 9 bases. CDR1 SQVTM and CDR2 ANQGSEA come from the germline V gene. V shed 6 bases, J shed 1 base, and the junction held 7 bases outside the gene matches. The CDR3 totals 15 residues. The CDR3 DNA is TGCAGCGTGGCCGGGACAGGGCAATCCTACAATGAGCAGTTCTTC. Amino acid sequence: CSVAGTGQSYNEQFF.

The V gene is TRBV4-1, the J gene TRBJ1-2; 10 nucleotides match TRBD1. V lost 4 bases to trimming and J lost 8 bases; unmatched junction nucleotides: 13. This CDR3 has 16 amino acids. Per germline, CDR1 MGHRA and CDR2 YSYEKL. The DNA for the CDR3 is TGCGCCAGCAGCCCGTTTTTCGACAGGGGGCGGGACGGCTACACCTTC. Encoded protein: CASSPFFDRGRDGYTF.

The rearrangement links TRBV2 to TRBJ1-2; D possibly corresponds to TRBD1 (6 bases). V lost 7 bases to trimming and J lost 3 bases, with 9 bases between them. Germline lookup yields CDR1 SNHLY and CDR2 FYNNEI. The CDR3 extends over 12 amino acids. This chain's CDR3 is CASTPGDYGYTF. CDR3 in DNA: TGTGCCAGCACCCCAGGGGACTATGGCTACACCTTC.

V is TRBV7-3 and J is TRBJ2-2; 7 nucleotides match TRBD1. This CDR3 is built from 14 residues. The J segment lost 5 bases and the V segment lost 0 bases, leaving 0 bases of the junction unmatched. Per the germline V gene, CDR1 is SGHTA and CDR2 is FQGTGA. The CDR3 sequence: CASSLTRGTGELFF. The CDR3 region has the DNA TGTGCCAGCAGCTTAACCAGGGGGACCGGGGAGCTGTTTTTT.

This chain's CDR3 is CASSQREGYTNYGYTF. CDR3 coding DNA: TGTGCCAGCAGCCAACGGGAGGGATACACTAACTATGGCTACACCTTC. V and J are TRBV14 and TRBJ1-2; D is unclear. V was cut by 2 bases and J by 0 bases, with 13 bases left in between. CDR1 is SGHDN, CDR2 FVKESK, per germline. The CDR3 has 16 residues. The full variable domain, completed using reference TRBV14 and TRBJ1-2, is EAGVTQFPSHSVIEKGQTVTLRCDPISGHDNLYWYRRVMGKEIKFLLHFVKESKQDESGMPNNRFLAERTGGTYSTLKVQPAELEDSGVYFCASSQREGYTNYGYTFGSGTRLTVV.

The chain is built from TRBV2 and TRBJ1-2, with D unclear. The CDR3 totals 11 residues. Germline-derived CDR1 and CDR2 are SNHLY and FYNNEI. The V end was cut by 7 bases, the J end by 7 bases, with 10 bases between. DNA for the CDR3: TGTGCCAGCACCCAGGAAATTGGCTACACCTTC. Protein product: CASTQEIGYTF.

The J gene is TRBJ1-1, the V gene TRBV5-1, with no clear D. CDR1 SGHRS and CDR2 YFSETQ come from the germline V gene. The length of the CDR3 is 11 residues. Between the trimmed V and J ends, which lost 3 bases and 10 bases, there was a span of 10 bases. The CDR3 DNA sequence: TGCGCCAGCAGCTCGGATACGGGAGCTTTCTTT. Its translation: CASSSDTGAFF.

The J gene is TRBJ2-1, the V gene TRBV7-8; D gene unclear. The CDR3 is made up of 16 amino acids. V lost 1 base to trimming and J lost 0 bases, with 10 bases between them. Germline V lookup: CDR1 SGHVS, CDR2 FQNEAQ. The CDR3 region has the DNA TGTGCCAGCAGCTTAGTTCAGCGAATCTCCTACAATGAGCAGTTCTTC. Translating it yields CASSLVQRISYNEQFF.